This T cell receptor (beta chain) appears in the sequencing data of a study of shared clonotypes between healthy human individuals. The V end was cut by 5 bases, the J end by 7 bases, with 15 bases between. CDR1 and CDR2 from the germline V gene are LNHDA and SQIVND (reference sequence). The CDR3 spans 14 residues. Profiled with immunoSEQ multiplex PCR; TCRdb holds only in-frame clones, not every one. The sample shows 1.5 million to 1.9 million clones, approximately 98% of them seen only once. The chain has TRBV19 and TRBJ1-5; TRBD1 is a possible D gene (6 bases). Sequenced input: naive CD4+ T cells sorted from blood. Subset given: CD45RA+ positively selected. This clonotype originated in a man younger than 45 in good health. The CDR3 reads CASSPSPGGQPQHF. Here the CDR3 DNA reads TGTGCCAGTAGTCCTAGCCCTGGGGGCCAGCCCCAGCATTTT.